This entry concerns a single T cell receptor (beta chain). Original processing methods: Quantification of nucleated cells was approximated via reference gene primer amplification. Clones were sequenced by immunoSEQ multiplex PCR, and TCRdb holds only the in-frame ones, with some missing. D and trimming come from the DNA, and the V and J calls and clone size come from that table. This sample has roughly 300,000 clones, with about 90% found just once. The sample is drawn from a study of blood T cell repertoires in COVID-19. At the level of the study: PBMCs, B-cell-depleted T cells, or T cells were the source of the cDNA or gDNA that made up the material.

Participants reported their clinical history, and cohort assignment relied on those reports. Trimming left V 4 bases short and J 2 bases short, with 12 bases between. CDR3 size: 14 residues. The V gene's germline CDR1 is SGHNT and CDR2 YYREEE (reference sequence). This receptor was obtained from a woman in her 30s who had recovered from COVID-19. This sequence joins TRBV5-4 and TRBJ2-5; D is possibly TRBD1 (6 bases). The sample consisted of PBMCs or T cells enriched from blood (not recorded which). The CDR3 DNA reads TGTGCCAGCAGCCCCGGGACAAGTCAAGAGACCCAGTACTTC. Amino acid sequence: CASSPGTSQETQYF.